Presented here are 6 T cell receptor beta chains from one specimen sequenced in a study of T cell repertoires in cytomegalovirus infection. TCRdb passed the reads through MiXCR, listing each CDR3 protein once. The repertoire holds about 150,000 distinct CDR3 sequences, with around 22% as singletons. Source material: PBMCs. These receptors originate from a human donor in good health (CMV status not recorded). Some clones in this sample may be carry-over from other donors' samples.

The rearrangement joins TRBV6-2 or TRBV6-3 to TRBJ1-2, with D possibly being TRBD1 (5 bases). The length of the CDR3 is 13 residues. Germline V gene sequence: CDR1 MNHEY, CDR2 SVGEGT. The V end lost 5 bases, the J end lost 4 bases, and 11 bases lay between the germline ends. CDR3 bases: TGTGCCAGCAGTCGGGACGTGTCCTATGGCTACACCTTC. Amino acids: CASSRDVSYGYTF.

This clonotype was detected a few times. The rearrangement joins TRBV7-9 to TRBJ1-1; D not resolved. CDR1 and CDR2 (germline): SEHNR, FQNEAQ (reference sequence). The CDR3 runs to 14 residues. V lost 4 bases to trimming and J lost 0 bases, with 9 bases between them. The CDR3, as DNA: TGTGCCAGCAGCTCCCCCTCCATGAACACTGAAGCTTTCTTT. Protein product: CASSSPSMNTEAFF. Filled out from reference TRBV7-9 and TRBJ1-1, the complete variable domain reads DTGVSQNPRHKITKRGQNVTFRCDPISEHNRLYWYRQTLGQGPEFLTYFQNEAQLEKSRLLSDRFSAERPKGSFSTLEIQRTEQGDSAMYLCASSSPSMNTEAFFGQGTRLTVV.

This clonotype showed up just a few times. This chain joins TRBV20-1 and TRBJ1-1, with TRBD1 matching over 7 bases. The germline V gene encodes CDR1 DFQATT and CDR2 SNEGSKA (reference sequence). Germline trimming cut 5 bases from V and 1 base from J; bases unmatched to any gene: 7. The CDR3 contains 14 residues. The CDR3, as DNA: TGCAGTGCTTATAAGGGGGCTAGGAACACTGAAGCTTTCTTT. It encodes CSAYKGARNTEAFF.

This clonotype was seen a few times. This chain uses TRBV14 with TRBJ2-1; 8 positions match TRBD2. V lost 0 bases to trimming and J lost 1 base; unmatched junction nucleotides: 11. This CDR3 contains 19 residues. CDR1 is SGHDN, CDR2 FVKESK, per germline. As DNA, the CDR3 is TGTGCCAGCAGCCAAGAGGGGACTAGTAGTTGGTGGTCCTACAATGAGCAGTTCTTC. Its translation: CASSQEGTSSWWSYNEQFF.

This clonotype has a count of ten or more. The rearrangement uses TRBV12-3 or TRBV12-4 and TRBJ1-6; D possibly corresponds to TRBD1 (6 bases). The CDR3 has 14 residues. V shed 5 bases and J shed 7 bases, with 12 bases lying between them. The CDR3 spells CASSPSGQNSPLHF. As DNA, the CDR3 is TGTGCCAGCAGTCCCAGCGGACAGAATTCACCCCTCCACTTT.

This clonotype was seen ten or more times. The gene calls are TRBV7-3 and TRBJ2-7, with D maybe TRBD2 (6 bases). Trimming shortened V by 0 bases and J by 0 bases, and 9 bases separated the two germline ends. CDR3 length: 15 amino acids. Germline CDR1 and CDR2: SGHTA and FQGTGA. The DNA for the CDR3 is TGTGCCAGCAGCTTAACTAGCGGAAGCTCCTACGAGCAGTACTTC. As protein: CASSLTSGSSYEQYF.